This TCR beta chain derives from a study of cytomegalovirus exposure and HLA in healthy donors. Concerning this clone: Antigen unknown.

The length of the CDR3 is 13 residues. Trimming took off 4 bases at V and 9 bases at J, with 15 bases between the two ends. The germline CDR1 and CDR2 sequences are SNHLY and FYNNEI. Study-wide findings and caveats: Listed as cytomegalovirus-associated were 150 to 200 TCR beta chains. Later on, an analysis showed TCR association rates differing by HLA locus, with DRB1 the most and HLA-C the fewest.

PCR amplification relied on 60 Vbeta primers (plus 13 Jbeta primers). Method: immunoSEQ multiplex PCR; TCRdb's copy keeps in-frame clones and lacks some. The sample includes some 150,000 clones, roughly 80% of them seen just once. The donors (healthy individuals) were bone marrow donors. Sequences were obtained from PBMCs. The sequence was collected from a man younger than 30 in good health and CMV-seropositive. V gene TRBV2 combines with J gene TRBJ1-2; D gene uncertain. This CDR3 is CASSGQASKSYTF. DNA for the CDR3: TGTGCCAGCAGTGGGCAGGCAAGTAAAAGCTACACCTTC.